This T cell receptor (beta chain) was obtained from a study of CD8 T cells in Susac syndrome. TEMRA cells were FACS-enriched, and CD8+ and CD4+ T cells were isolated negatively. The CDR3 length is 17 residues. J gave up 7 bases and V 2 bases, and 14 bases lay outside the gene matches. In germline, CDR1 is KGHDR, CDR2 SFDVKD. When the RNA was reverse transcribed, random hexamers were used with an input of roughly 0.45 to 1 ug. immunoSEQ multiplex PCR amplified TCR beta CDR3 across 54 Vbeta, 13 Jbeta. One entry per CDR3 protein results from TCRdb running MiXCR on the immunoSEQ multiplex PCR reads. The data show 130,000 or so distinct CDR3 sequences, with about 95% seen just once and about 0.11% held by the top ten.

The specimen was CD4+ T cells from PBMCs. The V call is TRBV24-1, the J call TRBJ2-3, with 7 bases matching TRBD2. The source is a human donor with multiple sclerosis. This CDR3 reads CATSDSSSGALGNTQYF. In DNA, the CDR3 is TGTGCCACCAGTGATTCATCAAGCGGGGCCCTCGGAAATACGCAGTATTTT.